The clone carrying this T cell receptor (beta chain) was recorded many times. Its antigen is currently unknown. The record originates from a study of T-cell reconstitution after alpha-beta-depleted transplantation in children. Points from the study as a whole: Expanded clones from the graft, numbering several hundred, reportedly supplied alpha-beta T cells about two months after transplant.

Preparation of the TCRbeta library was carried out with unique molecular identifiers. TCRdb redid the calling of the PCR reads with MiXCR, one entry per CDR3 protein. The sample has almost 500,000 distinct CDR3 sequences; approximately 10% are singletons. This material consisted of PBMCs, taken before TCRalphabeta/CD19-depleted stem cell transplant. The sequence derives from a child aged 2-15 years with inherited bone marrow failure, due to receive a stem cell transplant.

CDR3 sequence (DNA): TGTGCCAGCAGCTCACAGGGGTCACTATACAATGAGCAGTTCTTC. Translating gives CASSSQGSLYNEQFF. This rearrangement joins TRBV7-2 to TRBJ2-1, with TRBD1 matching 7 bases. CDR1 is SGHTA and CDR2 is FQGNSA in the germline V gene. The CDR3 runs 15 residues. V trimming: 4 bases; J trimming: 4 bases; junction bases outside the gene matches: 7.